This T cell receptor beta chain stems from a study of CD8+ T cells in alopecia areata. Treatment reported: oral pan-JAK inhibitor, 5-10 mg twice daily. Germline values: CDR1 SQVTM, CDR2 ANQGSEA. V was trimmed by 7 bases and J by 2 bases, leaving 9 bases between them. This CDR3 has 11 residues. Following extraction, RNA underwent reverse transcription to cDNA, which served as the sequencing template. Data came from immunoSEQ multiplex PCR; TCRdb stores just in-frame clones and leaves some out. The sample consists of under 250,000 clones, 66% of them appearing once. The source material was CD4+ T cells sorted from blood, sampled at approximately week 44, from a patient treated with tofacitinib. The source is a human donor with alopecia areata. The chain combines TRBV29-1 with TRBJ2-7, with D possibly TRBD1 on 5 matching bases. Here the CDR3 DNA reads TGCAGCGCCGGACACCCCTACGAGCAGTACTTC. Amino acids: CSAGHPYEQYF.